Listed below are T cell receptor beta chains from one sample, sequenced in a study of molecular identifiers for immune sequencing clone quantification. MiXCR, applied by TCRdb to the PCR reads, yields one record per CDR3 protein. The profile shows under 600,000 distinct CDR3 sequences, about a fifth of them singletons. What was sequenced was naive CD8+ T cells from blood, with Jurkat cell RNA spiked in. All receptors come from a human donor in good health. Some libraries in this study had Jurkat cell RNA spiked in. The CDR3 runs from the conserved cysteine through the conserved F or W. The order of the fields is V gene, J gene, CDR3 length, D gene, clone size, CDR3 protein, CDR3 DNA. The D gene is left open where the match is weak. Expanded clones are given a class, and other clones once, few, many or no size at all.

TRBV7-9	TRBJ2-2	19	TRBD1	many	CASSAAPGTAIKNTGELFF	TGTGCCAGCAGCGCGGCCCCTGGGACAGCCATTAAGAACACCGGGGAGCTGTTTTTT
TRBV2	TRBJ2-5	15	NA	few	CASSEGVLSQETQYF	TGTGCCAGCAGTGAAGGGGTTTTGTCCCAAGAGACCCAGTACTTC
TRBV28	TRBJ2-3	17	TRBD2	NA	CASSPTVRREGVDTQYF	TGTGCCAGCTCCCCTACCGTTAGACGGGAGGGGGTAGATACGCAGTATTTT
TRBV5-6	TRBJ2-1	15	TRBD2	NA	CASSSPWREGNEQFF	TGTGCCAGCAGCTCACCCTGGCGGGAGGGGAATGAGCAGTTCTTC
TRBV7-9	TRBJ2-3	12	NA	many	CASSLRSDTQYF	TGTGCCAGCAGCCTTCGGTCAGATACGCAGTATTTT
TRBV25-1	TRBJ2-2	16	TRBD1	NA	CASSDPGGTNTGELFF	TGTGCCAGCAGTGACCCAGGGGGCACCAACACCGGGGAGCTGTTTTTT
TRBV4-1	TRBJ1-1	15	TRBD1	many	CASSQDIGTGQGAFF	TGCGCCAGCAGCCAAGATATCGGGACAGGGCAAGGAGCTTTCTTT
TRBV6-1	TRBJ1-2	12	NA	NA	CASSEGNYGYTF	TGTGCCAGCAGTGAAGGGAACTATGGCTACACCTTC
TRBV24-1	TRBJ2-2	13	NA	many	CATTEGGTGELFF	TGTGCCACCACGGAAGGTGGCACCGGGGAGCTGTTTTTT
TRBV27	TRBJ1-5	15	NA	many	CASSLLFGGNQPQHF	TGTGCCAGCAGTTTATTATTCGGGGGAAATCAGCCCCAGCATTTT
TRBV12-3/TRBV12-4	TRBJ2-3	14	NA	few	CASSFQTRTDTQYF	TGTGCCAGCAGTTTCCAGACTCGTACAGATACGCAGTATTTT
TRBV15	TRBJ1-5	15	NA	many	CATSRAGQTNQPQHF	TGTGCCACCAGCAGAGCGGGACAAACAAATCAGCCCCAGCATTTT
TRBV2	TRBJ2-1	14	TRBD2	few	CASSGGTSGGEQFF	TGTGCCAGCTCGGGGGGGACTAGCGGTGGTGAGCAGTTCTTC
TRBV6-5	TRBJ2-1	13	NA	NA	CASSYGGGGEQFF	TGTGCCAGCAGTTATGGAGGTGGGGGGGAGCAGTTCTTC
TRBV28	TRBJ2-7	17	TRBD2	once	CASSSRTSGDVIYEQYF	TGTGCCAGCAGTTCCCGGACTAGCGGGGACGTGATCTACGAGCAGTACTTC
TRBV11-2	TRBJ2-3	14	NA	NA	CASSTPAETDTQYF	TGTGCCAGCAGCACCCCCGCAGAGACAGATACGCAGTATTTT
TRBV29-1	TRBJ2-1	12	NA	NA	CSEEGQTNEQFF	TGCAGCGAGGAGGGACAGACCAATGAGCAGTTCTTC
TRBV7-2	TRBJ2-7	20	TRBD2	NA	CASSLLKSWELAGADYEQYF	TGTGCCAGCAGCCTATTAAAATCGTGGGAGCTAGCGGGGGCCGACTACGAGCAGTACTTC
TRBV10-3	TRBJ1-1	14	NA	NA	CAISERGDVTEAFF	TGTGCCATCAGTGAGAGGGGGGACGTCACTGAAGCTTTCTTT
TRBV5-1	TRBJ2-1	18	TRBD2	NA	CASSLRGLAGGPYNEQFF	TGCGCCAGCAGCTTACGAGGACTAGCGGGGGGTCCCTACAATGAGCAGTTCTTC
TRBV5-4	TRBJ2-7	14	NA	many	CASSLGTSQHEQYF	TGTGCCAGCAGCTTAGGGACCAGCCAACACGAGCAGTACTTC
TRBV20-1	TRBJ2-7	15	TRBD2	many	CSARDSRGSSYEQYF	TGCAGTGCTAGAGATAGTCGCGGGAGCTCCTACGAGCAGTACTTC
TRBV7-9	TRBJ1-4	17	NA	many	CASSLSWGASLNEKLFF	TGTGCCAGCAGCTTATCCTGGGGAGCCTCTCTTAATGAAAAACTGTTTTTT
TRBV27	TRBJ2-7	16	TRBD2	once	CASSKAGVFLPYEQYF	TGTGCCAGCAGTAAAGCGGGGGTCTTCCTACCCTACGAGCAGTACTTC
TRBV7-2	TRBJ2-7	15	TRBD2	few	CASSYTSGGRYEQYF	TGTGCCAGCAGCTACACTAGCGGGGGGCGGTACGAGCAGTACTTC
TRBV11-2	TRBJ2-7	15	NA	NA	CASSLATGEAYEQYF	TGTGCCAGCAGCTTAGCCACAGGTGAGGCCTACGAGCAGTACTTC
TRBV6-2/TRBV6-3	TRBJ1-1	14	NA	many	CASRPQALNTEAFF	TGTGCCAGCAGACCCCAGGCCCTGAACACTGAAGCTTTCTTT
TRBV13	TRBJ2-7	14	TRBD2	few	CASSPTSDSYEQYF	TGTGCCAGCAGCCCAACTAGCGACTCCTACGAGCAGTACTTC
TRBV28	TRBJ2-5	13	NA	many	CASNPRGQETQYF	TGTGCCAGCAACCCGAGGGGCCAAGAGACCCAGTACTTC
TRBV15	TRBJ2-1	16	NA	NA	CATSRDLGANYNEQFF	TGTGCCACCAGCAGAGATCTTGGGGCAAACTACAATGAGCAGTTCTTC
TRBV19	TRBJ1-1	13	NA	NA	CASSLGQITEAFF	TGTGCCAGTAGTCTAGGGCAGATTACTGAAGCTTTCTTT
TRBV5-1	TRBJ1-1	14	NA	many	CASSPFDIDTEAFF	TGCGCCAGCAGCCCATTCGACATTGACACTGAAGCTTTCTTT
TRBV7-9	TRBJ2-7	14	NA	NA	CASSDAEFHYEQYF	TGTGCCAGCAGTGATGCGGAGTTCCACTACGAGCAGTACTTC
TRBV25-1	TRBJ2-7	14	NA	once	CAGSVAAAAYEQYF	TGTGCCGGCAGTGTCGCGGCAGCCGCGTACGAGCAGTACTTC
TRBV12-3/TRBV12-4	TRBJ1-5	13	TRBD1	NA	CASQGVVNQPQHF	TGTGCCAGCCAGGGGGTCGTCAATCAGCCCCAGCATTTT
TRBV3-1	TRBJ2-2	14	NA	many	CASSPHTGRGELFF	TGTGCCAGCAGTCCCCACACGGGGCGCGGGGAGCTGTTTTTT
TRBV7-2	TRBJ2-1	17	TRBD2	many	CASSRLAGGPLHNEQFF	TGTGCCAGCAGCAGGCTAGCGGGGGGGCCCCTCCACAATGAGCAGTTCTTC
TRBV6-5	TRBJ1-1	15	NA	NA	CAGSYSEGLVTEAFF	TGTGCCGGCAGTTACTCTGAAGGTTTGGTCACTGAAGCTTTCTTT
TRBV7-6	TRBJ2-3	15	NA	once	CARPEKRTSTDTQYF	TGTGCCAGACCCGAGAAGAGGACAAGCACAGATACGCAGTATTTT
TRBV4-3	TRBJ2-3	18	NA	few	CASSQDWGAARTTDTQYF	TGCGCCAGCAGCCAAGATTGGGGCGCGGCCCGGACCACAGATACGCAGTATTTT
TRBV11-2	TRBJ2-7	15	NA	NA	CASSPVVWGDYEQYF	TGTGCCAGCAGCCCCGTGGTTTGGGGTGACTACGAGCAGTACTTC
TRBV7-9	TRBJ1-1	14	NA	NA	CASSPPDWNTEAFF	TGTGCCAGCAGCCCGCCGGACTGGAACACTGAAGCTTTCTTT